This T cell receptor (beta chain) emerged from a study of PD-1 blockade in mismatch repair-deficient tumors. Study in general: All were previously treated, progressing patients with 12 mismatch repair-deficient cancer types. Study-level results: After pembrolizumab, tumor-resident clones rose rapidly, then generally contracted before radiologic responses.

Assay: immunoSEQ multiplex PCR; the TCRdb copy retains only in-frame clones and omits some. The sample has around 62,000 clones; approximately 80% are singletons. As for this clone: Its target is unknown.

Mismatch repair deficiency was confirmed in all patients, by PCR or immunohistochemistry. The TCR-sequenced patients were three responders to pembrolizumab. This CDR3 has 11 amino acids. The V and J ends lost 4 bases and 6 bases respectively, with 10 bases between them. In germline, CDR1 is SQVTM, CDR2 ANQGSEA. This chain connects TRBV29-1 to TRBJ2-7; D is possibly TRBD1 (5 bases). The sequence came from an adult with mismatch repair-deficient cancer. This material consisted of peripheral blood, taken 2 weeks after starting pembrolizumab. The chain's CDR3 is CSVGRDSEQYF. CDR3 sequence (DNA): TGCAGCGTTGGCAGGGATAGCGAGCAGTACTTC.